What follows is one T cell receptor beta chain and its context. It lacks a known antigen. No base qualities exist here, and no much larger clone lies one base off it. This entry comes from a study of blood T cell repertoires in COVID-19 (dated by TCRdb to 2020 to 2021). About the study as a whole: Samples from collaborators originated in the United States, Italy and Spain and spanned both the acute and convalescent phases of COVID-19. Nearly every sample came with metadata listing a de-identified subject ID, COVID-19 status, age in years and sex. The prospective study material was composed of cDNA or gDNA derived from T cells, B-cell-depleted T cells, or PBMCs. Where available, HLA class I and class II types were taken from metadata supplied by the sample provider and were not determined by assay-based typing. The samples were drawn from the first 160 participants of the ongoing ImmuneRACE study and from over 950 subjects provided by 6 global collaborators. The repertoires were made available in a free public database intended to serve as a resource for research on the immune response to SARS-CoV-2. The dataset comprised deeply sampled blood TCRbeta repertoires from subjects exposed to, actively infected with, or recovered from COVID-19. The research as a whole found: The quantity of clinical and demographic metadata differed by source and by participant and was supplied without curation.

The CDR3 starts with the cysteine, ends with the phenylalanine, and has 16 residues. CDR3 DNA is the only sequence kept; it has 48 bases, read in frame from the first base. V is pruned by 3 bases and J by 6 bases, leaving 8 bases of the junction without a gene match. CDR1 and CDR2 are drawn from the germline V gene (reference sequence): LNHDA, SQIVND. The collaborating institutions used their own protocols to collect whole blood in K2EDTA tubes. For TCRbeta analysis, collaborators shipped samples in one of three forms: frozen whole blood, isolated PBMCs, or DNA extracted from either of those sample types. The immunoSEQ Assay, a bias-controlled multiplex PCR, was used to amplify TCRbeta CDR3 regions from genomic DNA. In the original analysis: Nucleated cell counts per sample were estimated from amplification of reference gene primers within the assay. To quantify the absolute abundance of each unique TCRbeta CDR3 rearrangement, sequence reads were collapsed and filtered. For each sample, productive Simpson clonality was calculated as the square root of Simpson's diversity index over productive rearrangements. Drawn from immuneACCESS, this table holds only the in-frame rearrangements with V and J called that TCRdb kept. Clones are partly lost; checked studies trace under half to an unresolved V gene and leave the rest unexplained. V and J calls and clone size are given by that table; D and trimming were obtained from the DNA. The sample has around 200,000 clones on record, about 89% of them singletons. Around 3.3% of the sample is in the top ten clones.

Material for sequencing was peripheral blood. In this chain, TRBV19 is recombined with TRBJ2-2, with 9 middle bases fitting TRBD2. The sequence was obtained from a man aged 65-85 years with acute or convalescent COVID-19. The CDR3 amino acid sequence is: CASSIRAGGWAGELFF. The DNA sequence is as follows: TGTGCCAGTAGTATCAGAGCGGGAGGATGGGCCGGGGAGCTGTTTTTT.